The 25 T cell receptor beta chains listed next were all sequenced from one sample in a study of blood T cell dynamics during melanoma immunotherapy. Noted time point: pre-treatment baseline. Assay: immunoSEQ multiplex PCR; the TCRdb copy retains only in-frame clones and omits some. The data contain about 17,000 clones, around 83% of them singletons. The specimen comprised blood, sampled from a patient treated with checkpoint blockade. The receptors shown here come from a human donor with melanoma.

The chain is built from TRBV19 and TRBJ2-5; 11 bases line up with TRBD2. From germline, CDR1 is LNHDA and CDR2 SQIVND (reference sequence). Germline trimming cut 4 bases from V and 2 bases from J; bases unmatched to any gene: 6. The CDR3 has 16 residues. The CDR3 nucleotides are TGTGCCAGTAGTACCAGACTAGCGGGGTCACAAGAGACCCAGTACTTC. Translation: CASSTRLAGSQETQYF.

V and J are TRBV30 and TRBJ2-5, with D tentatively TRBD2 (6 bases). There are 13 residues in the CDR3. Germline lookup yields CDR1 GTSNPN and CDR2 SVGIG (reference sequence). Trimming shortened V by 3 bases and J by 5 bases, and 13 bases separated the two germline ends. The CDR3 DNA reads as TGTGCCTGGAGCGGCGACAGCGGGGAGACCCAGTACTTC. Translating gives CAWSGDSGETQYF. The full variable domain, rest sourced from reference TRBV30 and TRBJ2-5, is SQTIHQWPATLVQPVGSPLSLECTVEGTSNPNLYWYRQAAGRGLQLLFYSVGIGQISSEVPQNLSASRPQDRQFILSSKKLLLSDSGFYLCAWSGDSGETQYFGPGTRLLVL.

The rearrangement links TRBV4-3 to TRBJ1-5, with no clear D. Germline lookup yields CDR1 LGHNA and CDR2 YSLEER. Trimming shortened V by 0 bases and J by 6 bases, and 6 bases separated the two germline ends. There are 13 residues in the CDR3. The CDR3 protein is CASSQDNLQPQHF. In nucleotides, the CDR3 is TGCGCCAGCAGCCAAGATAACCTTCAGCCCCAGCATTTT.

J is TRBJ2-7 and V is TRBV11-3; possibly TRBD2 for D (7 bases). Trimming removed 7 bases at V and 6 bases at J, with 22 bases between. Looked up from germline, CDR1 is SGHNT and CDR2 is YENEEA. The CDR3 sequence is 15 residues long. The CDR3 region is CASTPTRGAGGEQYF. In DNA, the CDR3 is TGTGCCAGCACCCCGACTCGGGGGGCTGGAGGCGAGCAGTACTTC.

This clone was counted only a few times. The V and J genes are TRBV4-2 and TRBJ2-7; 8 bases are a match to TRBD1. Trimming removed 9 bases from V and 7 bases from J; junction bases left unmatched: 11. The CDR3 loop spans 13 amino acids. CDR1 is LGHNA, CDR2 YNFKEQ, per germline. The CDR3 DNA sequence: TGTGCCAGTTCTGGACAGGGAGGACGGGAGCAGTACTTC. It codes for CASSGQGGREQYF.

The chain uses TRBV7-8 and TRBJ2-2; no clear D gene. Per germline, CDR1 SGHVS and CDR2 FQNEAQ. Trimming shortened V by 3 bases and J by 5 bases, and 7 bases separated the two germline ends. The CDR3 length is 13 residues. CDR3 loop: CASSLRLTGELFF. As DNA, the CDR3 is TGTGCCAGCAGCTTGCGTCTTACCGGGGAGCTGTTTTTT.

The chain recombines TRBV4-3 with TRBJ2-5, with a weak D call TRBD2 (5 bases). V lost 4 bases and J lost 2, with 14 bases in between. Germline assignment: CDR1 LGHNA and CDR2 YSLEER. The CDR3 extends over 15 amino acids. The CDR3 reads CASSPGSGVQETQYF. The CDR3 region has the DNA TGCGCCAGCAGCCCAGGCTCCGGGGTACAAGAGACCCAGTACTTC.

Of note for this clone: Sequence at one end of the junction differs from germline and may be a read error. The gene calls are TRBV4-1 and TRBJ2-5; TRBD2 aligns across 7 bases. The CDR3 is 16 residues long. The germline V gene encodes CDR1 MGHRA and CDR2 YSYEKL. CDR3 protein: CASSQGVTGGQETQYF. For the CDR3, the DNA is TGCGCCAGCAGTCAAGGAGTCACGGGGGGCCAAGAGACCCAGTACTTC.

The chain has TRBV28 and TRBJ1-1, with 8 nucleotides matching TRBD1. There are 14 residues in the CDR3. With 6 bases clipped from V and 4 bases from J, the junction kept 7 bases outside the gene matches. CDR1 is MDHEN, CDR2 SYDVKM, per germline. The CDR3 loop is CASSTPGGGTEAFF. DNA of the CDR3: TGTGCCAGCAGCACTCCAGGGGGCGGCACTGAAGCTTTCTTT.

The chain has TRBV7-8 and TRBJ2-7; 7 bases fit TRBD2. The J segment lost 0 bases and the V segment lost 5 bases, leaving 4 bases of the junction unmatched. CDR1 and CDR2 from the germline V gene are SGHVS and FQNEAQ. This CDR3 is built from 14 residues. The CDR3, as DNA: TGTGCCAGCAGCGCCGGGACTAACTCCTACGAGCAGTACTTC. Translated, it gives CASSAGTNSYEQYF.

V is TRBV6-6 and J is TRBJ2-7; possibly TRBD2 for D (5 bases). The CDR3 has 14 residues. V was shortened by 1 base and J by 2 bases, with 9 bases between the two germline ends. The V gene's germline CDR1 is MNHNY and CDR2 SVGAGI (reference sequence). In DNA, the CDR3 is TGTGCCAGCAGTTACTTGGCCGGGGCCTACGAGCAGTACTTC. Amino acids: CASSYLAGAYEQYF.

The chain carries TRBV14 and TRBJ1-1; possibly TRBD1 for D (6 bases). There are 15 residues in the CDR3. Germline loops: CDR1 SGHDN, CDR2 FVKESK. V was pared by 1 base and J by 3 bases, with 12 bases between. The CDR3 coding sequence is TGTGCCAGCAGCCAAGTACAGGGACTCTACACTGAAGCTTTCTTT. It encodes CASSQVQGLYTEAFF.

The chain employs TRBV7-6 and TRBJ2-1; 10 bases align to TRBD1. Losses at the gene ends were 4 bases for V and 4 bases for J; bases not matched to a gene: 4. CDR1 and CDR2 (germline): SGHVS, FNYEAQ. The CDR3 sequence is 15 residues long. The CDR3 spells CASSSWGQGYNEQFF. For the CDR3, the DNA is TGTGCCAGCAGCTCGTGGGGACAGGGGTACAATGAGCAGTTCTTC.

The chain has TRBV29-1 and TRBJ2-3; 7 bases line up with TRBD2. Trimming cost V 3 bases and J 4 bases; bases outside gene matches: 13. There are 16 residues in the CDR3. Looked up from germline, CDR1 is SQVTM and CDR2 is ANQGSEA. CDR3 amino acids: CSVDRFAGLAADTQYF. The DNA for the CDR3 is TGCAGCGTTGATAGGTTTGCGGGGCTAGCGGCAGATACGCAGTATTTT.

V gene TRBV19 combines with J gene TRBJ2-5; 10 bases line up with TRBD2. CDR3 length: 13 residues. Trimming took 10 bases from V and 3 from J; bases not matched to a gene: 5. The germline CDR1 and CDR2 sequences are LNHDA and SQIVND (reference sequence). The DNA of the CDR3 is TGTGCCACCACCAGCGGGGGGGAAGAGACCCAGTACTTC. It specifies CATTSGGEETQYF.

This clone was detected once. CDR3 protein: CAWSGLAGYNEQFF. The CDR3 region has the DNA TGTGCCTGGAGTGGACTAGCGGGCTACAATGAGCAGTTCTTC. The chain combines TRBV30 with TRBJ2-1, with TRBD2 matching 10 bases. The CDR3 runs to 14 residues. The V and J ends lost 1 base and 3 bases, in that order; junction bases with no gene match: 0. Germline CDR1 reads GTSNPN; CDR2 reads SVGIG (reference sequence).

This rearrangement joins TRBV2 to TRBJ2-5; either TRBD1 or TRBD2 may supply D (5 bases each). There are 15 residues in the CDR3. Trimming pared 6 bases from V and 5 bases from J, leaving 19 bases between. Germline V gene sequence: CDR1 SNHLY, CDR2 FYNNEI. CDR3 sequence (DNA): TGTGCCAGCAGACCGACCGGGACCAGCTGGGAGACCCAGTACTTC. It is translated as CASRPTGTSWETQYF.

The chain employs TRBV19 and TRBJ2-7; possible D gene TRBD1, 6 bases. The V end lost 5 bases, the J end lost 4 bases, and 18 bases lay between the germline ends. Germline V gives CDR1 LNHDA, CDR2 SQIVND (reference sequence). This CDR3 is 15 amino acids long. CDR3 amino acids: CASSSSADRLYEQYF. The DNA of the CDR3 is TGTGCCAGTAGTTCTTCCGCCGACAGGCTATACGAGCAGTACTTC. Filled out from reference TRBV19 and TRBJ2-7, the complete variable domain reads DGGITQSPKYLFRKEGQNVTLSCEQNLNHDAMYWYRQDPGQGLRLIYYSQIVNDFQKGDIAEGYSVSREKKESFPLTVTSAQKNPTAFYLCASSSSADRLYEQYFGPGTRLTVT.

V is TRBV20-1 and J is TRBJ2-7; tentative D call: TRBD2 (6 bases). The CDR3 covers 11 residues. The germline V gene encodes CDR1 DFQATT and CDR2 SNEGSKA (reference sequence). V dropped 7 bases and J dropped 6 bases, with 13 bases sitting between them. The CDR3 spells CSVTRMGEQYF. CDR3 DNA: TGCAGTGTGACTAGAATGGGCGAGCAGTACTTC.

The rearrangement links TRBV19 to TRBJ1-1; D not resolved. V was trimmed by 7 bases and J by 7 bases, leaving 10 bases between them. The CDR3 sequence is 11 residues long. Germline CDR1 reads LNHDA; CDR2 reads SQIVND (reference sequence). CDR3 DNA: TGTGCCAGTAACCGACGAAATGAAGCTTTCTTT. This encodes CASNRRNEAFF.

This clone has just one count. The rearrangement uses TRBV7-9 and TRBJ2-7; 9 bases agree with TRBD1. The CDR3 contains 15 residues. CDR1 is SEHNR, CDR2 FQNEAQ, per germline (reference sequence). The V and J ends lost 3 bases and 2 bases, in that order; junction bases with no gene match: 5. The CDR3 DNA reads TGTGCCAGCAGCTTTAAGGGGGACAGGGCCTACGAGCAGTACTTC. Translating gives CASSFKGDRAYEQYF.

The rearrangement uses TRBV27 and TRBJ2-7; perhaps TRBD2 as D (7 bases). V lost 4 bases and J 2 bases, leaving 24 bases between the germline ends. The germline V gene has CDR1 MNHEY and CDR2 SMNVEV (reference sequence). This CDR3 has 18 amino acids. The CDR3 protein is CASSYRWGASGGTYEQYF. DNA for the CDR3: TGTGCCAGCAGTTATCGGTGGGGGGCTAGCGGAGGGACCTACGAGCAGTACTTC.

The genes are TRBV18 and TRBJ1-6; D possibly corresponds to TRBD1 (6 bases). Trimming stripped 6 bases from V and 6 bases from J, with 12 bases between. This CDR3 region has 14 residues. Germline CDR1 KGHSH, CDR2 LQKENI. CDR3 loop: CASSPGTSNSPLHF. The CDR3 nucleotides read TGTGCCAGCTCCCCAGGGACAAGTAATTCACCCCTCCACTTT.

The CDR3 here is CASSATHLSAFF. The CDR3 DNA sequence: TGTGCCAGCAGTGCGACACATCTCTCAGCTTTCTTT. V gene TRBV2 combines with J gene TRBJ1-1; no firm D call. Trimming shortened V by 4 bases and J by 10 bases, and 13 bases separated the two germline ends. This CDR3 is built from 12 residues. Germline CDR1 reads SNHLY; CDR2 reads FYNNEI.

The V gene is TRBV7-2, the J gene TRBJ2-7; unclear D gene. Looked up from germline, CDR1 is SGHTA and CDR2 is FQGNSA. Trimming removed 5 bases at V and 4 bases at J, with 6 bases between. CDR3 length: 11 amino acids. For the CDR3, the DNA is TGTGCCAGCAGCGAAAAGTACGAGCAGTACTTC. It encodes CASSEKYEQYF.